This T cell receptor (beta chain) was obtained from a study of blood T cells in healthy people across ages. The wider study: Per two T cells, template switching captured roughly one barcoded beta molecule.

CDR1 is GTSNPN and CDR2 is SVGIG in the germline V gene (reference sequence). Trimming removed 2 bases at V and 6 bases at J, with 7 bases between. The CDR3 extends over 11 amino acids. Healthy Caucasian individuals from Russia aged roughly 6 to 90 were enrolled as donors. PCR was performed a second time for 7 to 11 cycles using a sample-barcoded 5' primer and a J-beta primer mix. Via MiXCR, TCRdb re-called the 5' RACE reads, giving one row per CDR3 protein. Among over 550,000 distinct CDR3 sequences listed, roughly 30% were seen once. This rearrangement joins TRBV30 to TRBJ1-2; no firm D call. The clonotype originates from a woman of 80 years or more in good health. Sequencing was carried out using blood. In DNA form, the CDR3 reads TGTGCCTGGAGTCAAACACATGGCTACACCTTC. Its protein is CAWSQTHGYTF.